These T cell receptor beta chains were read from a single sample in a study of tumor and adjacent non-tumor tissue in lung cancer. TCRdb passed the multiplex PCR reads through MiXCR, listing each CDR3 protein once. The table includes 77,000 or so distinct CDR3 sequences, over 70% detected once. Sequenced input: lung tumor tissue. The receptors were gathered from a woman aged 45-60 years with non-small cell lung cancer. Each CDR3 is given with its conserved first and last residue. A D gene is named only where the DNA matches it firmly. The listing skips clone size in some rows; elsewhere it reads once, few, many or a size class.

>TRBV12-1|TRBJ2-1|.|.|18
CASSFVPCGTRGRGEQFF
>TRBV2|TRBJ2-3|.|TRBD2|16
CASSNGASGYTDTHYF
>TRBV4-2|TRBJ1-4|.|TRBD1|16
CASSLTPGQPDEKLFF
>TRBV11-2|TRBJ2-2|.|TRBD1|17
CASSIVQGPFGTGELFF
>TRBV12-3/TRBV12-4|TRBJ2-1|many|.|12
CASSLGRTEQFF
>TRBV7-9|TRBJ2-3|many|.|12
CASSLVVDTQYF
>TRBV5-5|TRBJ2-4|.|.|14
CANSLGPGENIQYF
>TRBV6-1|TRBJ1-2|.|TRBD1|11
CASDRDYGYTF
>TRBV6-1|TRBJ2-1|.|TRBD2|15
CANSSLAGGYNEQFF
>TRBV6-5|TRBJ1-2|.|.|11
CASRSGYGYAF
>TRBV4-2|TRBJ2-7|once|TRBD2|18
CACSQEVLAGEDSYEQYF
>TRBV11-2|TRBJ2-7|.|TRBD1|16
CAGSQGQREFSYDQYF
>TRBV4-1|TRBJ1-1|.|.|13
CDSSLDSNTDAFF
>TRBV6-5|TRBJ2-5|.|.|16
CASNPLPARFQETQYF
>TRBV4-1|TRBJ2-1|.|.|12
CASTQRKNEQFF
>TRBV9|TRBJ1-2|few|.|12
CASSVVGGGYTF
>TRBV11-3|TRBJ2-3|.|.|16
CASSSGRWESADTQYF
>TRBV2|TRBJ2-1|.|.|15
CASSADGSSYNEQFF
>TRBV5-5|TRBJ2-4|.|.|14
CANSLGPGEDIQYF
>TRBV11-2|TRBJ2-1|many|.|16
CANRGLDTPGGNERFF
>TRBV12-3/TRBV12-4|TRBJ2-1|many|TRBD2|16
CASSNGLPGLYNEQFF
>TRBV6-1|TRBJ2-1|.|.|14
CASSVLTRGDEQFF
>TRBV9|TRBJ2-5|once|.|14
CASSASGTGKTQYF
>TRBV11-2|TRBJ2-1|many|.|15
CASTSLVGSYNEQFF
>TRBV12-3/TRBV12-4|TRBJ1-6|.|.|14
CADSRRGWDSPLYF